The 26 T cell receptor beta chains presented below share a single source sample, sequenced in a study of blood T cell repertoires in COVID-19. Sequencing used immunoSEQ multiplex PCR; TCRdb keeps in-frame clones, though not all of them. The sample lists tens of thousands of clones, roughly nine tenths occurring once. Sequencing used peripheral blood. These receptors all stem from an older man with acute or convalescent COVID-19.

This clone was observed a few times. The CDR3 is CAKEWTASTFPYEQYF. CDR3 in DNA: TGTGCCAAGGAGTGGACAGCAAGTACTTTCCCCTACGAGCAGTACTTC. This chain connects TRBV10-3 to TRBJ2-7, with D possibly TRBD1 on 6 matching bases. Germline-derived CDR1 and CDR2 are ENHRY and SYGVKD. Trimming pared 10 bases from V and 2 bases from J, leaving 24 bases between. The CDR3 is made up of 16 amino acids.

This clone was observed a single time. The rearrangement joins TRBV18 to TRBJ2-1; TRBD2 matches at 7 bases. Germline-derived CDR1 and CDR2 are KGHSH and LQKENI. The CDR3 is made up of 14 amino acids. V trimming: 4 bases; J trimming: 5 bases; junction bases outside the gene matches: 5. CDR3 loop: CASSRAGVHNEQFF. In DNA, the CDR3 is TGTGCCAGCTCACGGGCGGGGGTCCACAATGAGCAGTTCTTC.

V usage is TRBV19 and J usage is TRBJ2-7, with TRBD2 as a possible D gene (5 bases). Trimming stripped 2 bases from V and 3 bases from J, with 17 bases between. The CDR3 length is 16 residues. Germline CDR1 reads LNHDA; CDR2 reads SQIVND (reference sequence). As DNA, the CDR3 is TGTGCCAGTAGTATATCCGCTGAGCAGGACTTCTACGAGCAGTACTTC. Protein sequence: CASSISAEQDFYEQYF.

V usage is TRBV2 and J usage is TRBJ2-3; TRBD2 matches 8 bases. V lost 6 bases to trimming and J lost 2 bases; unmatched junction nucleotides: 7. The CDR3 consists of 15 residues. In germline, CDR1 is SNHLY, CDR2 FYNNEI. The CDR3 DNA sequence: TGTGCCAGCAGCTTTAGCGGGACACCCACAGATACGCAGTATTTT. Protein product: CASSFSGTPTDTQYF.

The V and J genes are TRBV21-1 and TRBJ2-1; TRBD2, as called in the table, went unchecked against the DNA. TRBV21-1 is designated a pseudogene. This CDR3 spans 17 amino acids. In DNA form, the CDR3 reads TGTGCCAGCAGCCCGCGAGGGCGGGGGGGCCTCTACAATGAGCAGTTCTTC. Residues: CASSPRGRGGLYNEQFF.

The rearrangement links TRBV10-3 to TRBJ1-1; possibly TRBD1 for D (6 bases). The CDR3 sequence is 12 residues long. The V and J ends lost 6 bases and 6 bases respectively, with 11 bases between them. Looked up from germline, CDR1 is ENHRY and CDR2 is SYGVKD. CDR3 protein: CAIRGAGAEAFF. The DNA of the CDR3 is TGTGCCATCAGGGGGGCAGGGGCTGAAGCTTTCTTT.

The table lists this clone with a few counts. The chain has TRBV4-1 and TRBJ1-1; D is unclear. CDR3 length equals 15 residues. Trimming left V 6 bases short and J 1 base short, with 15 bases between. Looked up from germline, CDR1 is MGHRA and CDR2 is YSYEKL. In DNA form, the CDR3 reads TGCGCCAGCAGTCCGGGATGGTATCAGAACACTGAAGCTTTCTTT. It yields the protein CASSPGWYQNTEAFF.

J is TRBJ2-1 and V is TRBV5-1, with 7 nucleotides matching TRBD2. CDR3 length: 15 amino acids. V dropped 0 bases and J dropped 4; count of bases not matched to a gene: 4. Looked up from germline, CDR1 is SGHRS and CDR2 is YFSETQ. CDR3: CASSLVAGEYNEQFF. CDR3 nucleotide sequence: TGCGCCAGCAGCTTGGTGGCGGGGGAGTACAATGAGCAGTTCTTC.

The J gene is TRBJ2-1, the V gene TRBV11-2; maybe TRBD1 (6 bases). The CDR3 is 15 residues long. V lost 3 bases to trimming and J lost 0 bases, with 9 bases between them. From germline, CDR1 is SGHAT and CDR2 FQNNGV. CDR3 DNA sequence: TGTGCCAGCAGCTTGTCGGACAGCTCCTACAATGAGCAGTTCTTC. Translating gives CASSLSDSSYNEQFF.

The rearrangement joins TRBV19 to TRBJ2-1; TRBD1 might be the D (6 bases). With 3 bases removed from V and 1 base from J, the gap between germline ends came to 13 bases. The CDR3 is 16 residues long. Germline V gene lookup returns CDR1 LNHDA and CDR2 SQIVND (reference sequence). The CDR3 DNA reads as TGTGCCAGTAGTATGAGGCAGGGGAAGTCCTACAATGAGCAGTTCTTC. It specifies CASSMRQGKSYNEQFF.

This clone was seen only once. The V and J genes are TRBV6-2 or TRBV6-3 and TRBJ2-6; 8 nucleotides agree with TRBD1. Germline V gene sequence: CDR1 MNHEY, CDR2 SVGEGT. Losses at the gene ends were 5 bases for V and 0 bases for J; bases not matched to a gene: 9. CDR3 length equals 18 residues. This CDR3 reads CASSTERDRLSGANVLTF. CDR3 DNA: TGTGCCAGCAGTACGGAGAGGGACAGGCTCTCTGGGGCCAACGTCCTGACTTTC.

The chain has TRBV28 and TRBJ2-5; D gene unclear. V lost 7 bases to trimming and J lost 4 bases, with 22 bases between them. The CDR3 is made up of 16 amino acids. In germline, CDR1 is MDHEN, CDR2 SYDVKM. This CDR3 reads CASTSSGSRRRETQYF. The CDR3 bases are TGTGCCAGCACCTCATCCGGGTCCCGCAGACGAGAGACCCAGTACTTC.

This chain links TRBV24-1 with TRBJ1-6, with 7 bases matching TRBD1. V lost 0 bases and J lost 10; bases outside the gene matches: 5. This CDR3 is built from 15 residues. Per the germline V gene, CDR1 is KGHDR and CDR2 is SFDVKD. The CDR3 region has the DNA TGTGCCACCAGTGATTTGGAACAGGGGAGCTCACCCCTCCACTTT. Its protein is CATSDLEQGSSPLHF.

The gene calls are TRBV4-1 and TRBJ2-1, with D possibly being TRBD2 (6 bases). V lost 0 bases and J 6 bases, leaving 15 bases between the germline ends. Germline loops: CDR1 MGHRA, CDR2 YSYEKL. CDR3 length: 16 amino acids. The CDR3: CASSQEQLAIPNEQFF. For the CDR3, the DNA is TGCGCCAGCAGCCAAGAACAGCTAGCGATTCCCAATGAGCAGTTCTTC.

This sequence joins TRBV5-1 and TRBJ1-3; D gene uncertain. The V gene's germline CDR1 is SGHRS and CDR2 YFSETQ. The CDR3 sequence is 12 residues long. Deletions cut 4 bases from V and 4 bases from J, with 6 bases between. The CDR3 DNA follows: TGCGCCAGCAGCACAGACGGAAACACCATATATTTT. Amino acids: CASSTDGNTIYF.

The chain recombines TRBV19 with TRBJ1-5; D is unresolved. V lost 0 bases and J 7 bases, leaving 7 bases between the germline ends. The CDR3 contains 13 residues. CDR1 is LNHDA, CDR2 SQIVND, per germline (reference sequence). In DNA, the CDR3 is TGTGCCAGTAGTATAGACTCCACACAGCCCCAGCATTTT. It specifies CASSIDSTQPQHF.

The chain employs TRBV9 and TRBJ2-3; D possibly corresponds to TRBD2 (7 bases). CDR3 length: 15 amino acids. Trimming cost V 1 base and J 5 bases, with 14 bases left between them. In germline, CDR1 is SGDLS, CDR2 YYNGEE. CDR3 region: CASSVSGGRGDTQYF. The CDR3 DNA is TGTGCCAGCAGCGTATCCGGGGGGCGGGGAGATACGCAGTATTTT.

The J gene is TRBJ1-2, the V gene TRBV6-5; D call uncertain. Trimming took 11 bases from V and 3 from J, leaving 16 bases between them. Germline assignment: CDR1 MNHEY and CDR2 SVGAGI. The CDR3 consists of 13 residues. The DNA of the CDR3 is TGTGCCTTCTGCGTTGATTTCTACTATGGCTACACCTTC. Translation gives CAFCVDFYYGYTF.

The rearrangement links TRBV18 to TRBJ1-6; 7 bases map to TRBD1. The V segment lost 3 bases and the J segment 6 bases; nucleotides outside the gene matches: 5. Germline V gives CDR1 KGHSH, CDR2 LQKENI. The CDR3 sequence is 15 residues long. CDR3 sequence reads: CASSPHRGSNSPLHF. CDR3 nucleotides: TGTGCCAGCTCACCGCACAGGGGCTCTAATTCACCCCTCCACTTT.

The V gene is TRBV19, the J gene TRBJ1-2; TRBD1 aligns across 7 bases. Germline CDR1 is LNHDA and CDR2 is SQIVND (reference sequence). The ends lost 5 bases at V and 0 bases at J; junction bases unmatched: 9. The CDR3 spans 16 residues. The CDR3 DNA follows: TGTGCCAGTAGTTGGTTTGGACAGGATTCTAACTATGGCTACACCTTC. Translation gives CASSWFGQDSNYGYTF. Filled out from reference TRBV19 and TRBJ1-2, the complete variable domain reads DGGITQSPKYLFRKEGQNVTLSCEQNLNHDAMYWYRQDPGQGLRLIYYSQIVNDFQKGDIAEGYSVSREKKESFPLTVTSAQKNPTAFYLCASSWFGQDSNYGYTFGSGTRLTVV.

The chain combines TRBV30 with TRBJ2-7; D uncertain. Germline V CDR1 and CDR2: GTSNPN, SVGIG (reference sequence). The CDR3 is 11 amino acids. V lost 3 bases and J 3 bases, leaving 6 bases between the germline ends. The CDR3: CAWSLGYEQYF. CDR3 DNA: TGTGCCTGGAGCCTAGGCTACGAGCAGTACTTC.

The chain has TRBV19 and TRBJ1-2; tentative D call: TRBD1 (6 bases). This CDR3 comprises 14 residues. V was trimmed by 3 bases and J by 4 bases, leaving 12 bases between them. Germline V gene lookup returns CDR1 LNHDA and CDR2 SQIVND (reference sequence). CDR3: CASSIQTGLYGYTF. DNA for the CDR3: TGTGCCAGTAGTATTCAGACAGGCCTCTATGGCTACACCTTC. The entire variable domain, with the rest obtained from reference TRBV19 and TRBJ1-2, is as follows: DGGITQSPKYLFRKEGQNVTLSCEQNLNHDAMYWYRQDPGQGLRLIYYSQIVNDFQKGDIAEGYSVSREKKESFPLTVTSAQKNPTAFYLCASSIQTGLYGYTFGSGTRLTVV.

The V gene is TRBV19, the J gene TRBJ2-5; no firm D call. From germline, CDR1 is LNHDA and CDR2 SQIVND (reference sequence). V shed 3 bases and J shed 5 bases, with 10 bases lying between them. The CDR3 length is 13 residues. CDR3 loop: CASSIGGTETQYF. The DNA of the CDR3 is TGTGCCAGTAGTATCGGCGGCACGGAGACCCAGTACTTC.

This chain connects TRBV6-5 to TRBJ2-5; 7 positions agree with TRBD2. The CDR3 is 13 amino acids. V lost 0 bases to trimming and J lost 5 bases; unmatched junction nucleotides: 0. Per germline, CDR1 MNHEY and CDR2 SVGAGI. The DNA of the CDR3 is TGTGCCAGCAGTTACTCTAGCGGGGAGACCCAGTACTTC. It encodes CASSYSSGETQYF.

The gene calls are TRBV9 and TRBJ2-3; D is ambiguous. Per germline, CDR1 SGDLS and CDR2 YYNGEE. The germline V and J ends were trimmed by 2 bases and 0 bases, with 13 bases remaining between them. This CDR3 has 16 residues. The DNA for the CDR3 is TGTGCCAGCAGCGTCGGTGTTACGTTTAGCACAGATACGCAGTATTTT. It translates to CASSVGVTFSTDTQYF.

Note on this clone: Sequence at one end of the junction differs from germline and may be a read error. The V and J genes are TRBV19 and TRBJ1-4; 7 bases match TRBD1. The CDR3 runs to 12 residues. The germline CDR1 and CDR2 sequences are LNHDA and SQIVND (reference sequence). The CDR3 coding sequence is TGTGCCAGTAGTATTGTCGGGACAGAGCTTTGTTTT. This sequence encodes CASSIVGTELCF.